This TCR beta chain was captured by sequencing in a study of blood T cell repertoires in COVID-19. At the level of the study: Whether acute or convalescent, the COVID-19 samples came from the United States, Italy and Spain. PBMCs, B-cell-depleted T cells, or T cells were the source of the cDNA or gDNA that made up the material.

V was clipped by 5 bases and J by 5 bases; unmatched bases: 12. The germline CDR1 and CDR2 sequences are ENHRY and SYGVKD. The CDR3 loop spans 16 amino acids. As originally analysed: Cell counts per sample came from amplifying reference gene primers. Profiled with immunoSEQ multiplex PCR; TCRdb holds only in-frame clones, not every one. That table is the source of V, J and clone size, and D and trimming were worked out from the DNA. Of 55,000 to 65,000 clones in the sample, around four fifths were seen once. Source material: peripheral blood. This chain joins TRBV10-3 and TRBJ1-1, with 9 bases matching TRBD1. The sequence derives from a human donor in a cohort sampled during active COVID-19. CDR3 bases: TGTGCCATCAGTTCTCAAACGGGACAGGGAGGGACTGAAGCTTTCTTT. Residues: CAISSQTGQGGTEAFF.